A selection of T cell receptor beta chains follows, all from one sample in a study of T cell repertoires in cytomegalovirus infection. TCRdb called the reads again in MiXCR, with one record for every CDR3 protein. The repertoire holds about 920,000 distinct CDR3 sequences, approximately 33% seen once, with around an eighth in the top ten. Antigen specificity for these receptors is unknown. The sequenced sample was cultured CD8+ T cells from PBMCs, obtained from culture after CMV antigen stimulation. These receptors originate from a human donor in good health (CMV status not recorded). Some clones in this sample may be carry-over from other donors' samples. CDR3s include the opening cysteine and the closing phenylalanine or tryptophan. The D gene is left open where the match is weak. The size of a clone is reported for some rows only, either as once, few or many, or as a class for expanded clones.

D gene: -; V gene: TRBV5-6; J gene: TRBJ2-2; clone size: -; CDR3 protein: CASSLGEPYTGELFF; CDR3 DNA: TGTGCCAGCAGCTTGGGGGAACCCTACACCGGGGAGCTGTTTTTT
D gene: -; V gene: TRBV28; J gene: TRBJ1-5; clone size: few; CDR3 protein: CASSPSLRRSNQPQHF; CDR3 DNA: TGTGCCAGCAGTCCTTCTCTTAGGAGGAGCAATCAGCCCCAGCATTTT
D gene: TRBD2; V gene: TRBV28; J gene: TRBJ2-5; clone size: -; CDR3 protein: CASSWGRVEETQYF; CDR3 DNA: TGTGCCAGCAGCTGGGGGAGGGTGGAGGAGACCCAGTACTTC
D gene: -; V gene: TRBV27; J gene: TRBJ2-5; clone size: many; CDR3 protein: CASSLSTRPEAQYF; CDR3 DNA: TGTGCCAGCAGTTTAAGTACTAGGCCGGAGGCCCAGTACTTC
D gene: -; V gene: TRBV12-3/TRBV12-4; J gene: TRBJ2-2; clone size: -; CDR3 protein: CASSFASPGPGELFF; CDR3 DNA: TGTGCCAGCAGTTTCGCCTCACCGGGACCCGGGGAGCTGTTTTTT
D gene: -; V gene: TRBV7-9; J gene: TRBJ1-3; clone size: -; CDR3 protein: CASSLSLGQSDPGNTIYF; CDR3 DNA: TGTGCCAGCAGCTTATCCCTTGGGCAGTCAGACCCTGGAAACACCATATATTTT
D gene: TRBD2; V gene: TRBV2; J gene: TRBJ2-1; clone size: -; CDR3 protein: CASSEASGDLYNEQFF; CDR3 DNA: TGTGCCAGCAGTGAAGCAAGCGGGGACCTATACAATGAGCAGTTCTTC
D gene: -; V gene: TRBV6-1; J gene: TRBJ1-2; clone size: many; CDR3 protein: CASSESPEEADF; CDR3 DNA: TGTGCCAGCAGTGAATCTCCGGAGGAGGCCGACTTC
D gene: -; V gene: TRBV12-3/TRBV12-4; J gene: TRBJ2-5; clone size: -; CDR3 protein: CASTHRTEETQYF; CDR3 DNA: TGTGCCAGCACCCACAGGACAGAAGAGACCCAGTACTTC
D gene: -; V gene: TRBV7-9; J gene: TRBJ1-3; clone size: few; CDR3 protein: CASRDVDTSGNTIYF; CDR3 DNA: TGTGCCAGCAGGGACGTTGATACCTCTGGAAACACCATATATTTT
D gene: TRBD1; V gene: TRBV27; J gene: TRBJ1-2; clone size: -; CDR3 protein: CASRLNAGQIYGYTF; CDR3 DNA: TGTGCCAGCAGGCTGAACGCGGGACAGATTTATGGCTACACCTTC
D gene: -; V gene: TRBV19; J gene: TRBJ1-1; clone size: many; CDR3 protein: CASSMREVLNTEAFF; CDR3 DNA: TGTGCCAGTAGTATGCGGGAGGTATTGAACACTGAAGCTTTCTTT
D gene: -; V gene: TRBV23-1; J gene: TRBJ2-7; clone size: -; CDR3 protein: CASSPDALLSSYEQYF; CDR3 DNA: TGCGCCAGCAGTCCAGACGCACTCTTGAGCTCCTACGAGCAGTACTTC
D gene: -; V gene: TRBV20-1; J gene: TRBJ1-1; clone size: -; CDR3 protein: CSASNVVGPEAFF; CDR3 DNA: TGCAGTGCTAGCAACGTGGTAGGTCCTGAAGCTTTCTTT
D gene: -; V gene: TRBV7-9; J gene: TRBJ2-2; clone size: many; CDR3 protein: CASVPAGGPNTGELFF; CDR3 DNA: TGTGCCAGCGTCCCGGCCGGGGGCCCTAACACCGGGGAGCTGTTTTTT
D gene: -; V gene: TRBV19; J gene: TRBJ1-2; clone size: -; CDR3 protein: CASSWGPSYGYTF; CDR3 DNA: TGTGCCAGTAGTTGGGGCCCCTCCTATGGCTACACCTTC
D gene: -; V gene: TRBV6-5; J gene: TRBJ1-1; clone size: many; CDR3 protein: CASSYHTRSVTGNTEAFF; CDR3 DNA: TGTGCCAGCAGTTACCACACTAGGTCTGTGACAGGAAACACTGAAGCTTTCTTT
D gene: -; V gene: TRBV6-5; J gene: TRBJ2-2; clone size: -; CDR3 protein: CASRFSSGELFF; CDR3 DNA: TGTGCCAGCAGATTTAGCTCCGGGGAGCTGTTTTTT
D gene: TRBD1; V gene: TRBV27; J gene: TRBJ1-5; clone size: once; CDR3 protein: CASSPRGQCNQPQHF; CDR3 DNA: TGTGCCAGCAGTCCCCGGGGACAGTGCAATCAGCCCCAGCATTTT
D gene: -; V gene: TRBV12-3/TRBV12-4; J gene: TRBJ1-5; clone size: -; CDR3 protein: CASTDSGGDNQPQHF; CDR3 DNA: TGTGCCAGCACCGACTCCGGGGGCGACAATCAGCCCCAGCATTTT
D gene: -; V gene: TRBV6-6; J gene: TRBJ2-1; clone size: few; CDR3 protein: CASSYSNGQSNEQFF; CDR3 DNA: TGTGCCAGCAGTTACTCGAATGGGCAGTCCAATGAGCAGTTCTTC
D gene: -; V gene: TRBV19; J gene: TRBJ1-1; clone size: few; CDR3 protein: CASSIGGSNTEAFF; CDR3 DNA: TGTGCCAGTAGTATAGGGGGATCAAACACTGAAGCTTTCTTT
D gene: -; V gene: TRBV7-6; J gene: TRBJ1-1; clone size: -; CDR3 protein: CASAFSGEVEAFF; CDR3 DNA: TGTGCCTCCGCGTTCTCAGGGGAGGTTGAAGCTTTCTTT
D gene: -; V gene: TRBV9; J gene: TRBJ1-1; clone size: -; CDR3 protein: CASSQWVNTEAFF; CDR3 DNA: TGTGCCAGCAGCCAGTGGGTGAACACTGAAGCTTTCTTT
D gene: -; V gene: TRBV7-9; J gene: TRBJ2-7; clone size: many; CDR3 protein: CASSKNRVPYEQYF; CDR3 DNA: TGTGCCAGCAGCAAGAACAGGGTTCCCTACGAGCAGTACTTC
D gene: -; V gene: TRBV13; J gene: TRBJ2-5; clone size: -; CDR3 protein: CASSLRQEYQETQYF; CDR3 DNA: TGTGCCAGCAGCTTAAGGCAGGAGTACCAAGAGACCCAGTACTTC
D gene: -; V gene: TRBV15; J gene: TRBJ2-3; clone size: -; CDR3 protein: CATSRDSAGVNTDTQYF; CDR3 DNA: TGTGCCACCAGCAGAGATTCGGCAGGGGTGAACACAGATACGCAGTATTTT
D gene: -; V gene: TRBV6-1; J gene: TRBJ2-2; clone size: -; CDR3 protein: CASNGPATGELFF; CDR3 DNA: TGTGCCAGCAACGGTCCAGCCACCGGGGAGCTGTTTTTT
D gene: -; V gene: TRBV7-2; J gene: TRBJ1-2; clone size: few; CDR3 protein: CASSPRDGGRQYGYTF; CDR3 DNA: TGTGCCAGCAGCCCTAGGGACGGGGGGCGACAGTATGGCTACACCTTC
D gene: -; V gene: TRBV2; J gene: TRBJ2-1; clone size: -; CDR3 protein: CASSGIATSYNEQFF; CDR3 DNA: TGTGCCAGCAGTGGAATAGCCACCTCCTACAATGAGCAGTTCTTC
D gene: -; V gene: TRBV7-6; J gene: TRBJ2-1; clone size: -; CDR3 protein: CASSSLPFEQFF; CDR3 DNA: TGTGCCAGCAGCTCACTCCCTTTTGAGCAGTTCTTC
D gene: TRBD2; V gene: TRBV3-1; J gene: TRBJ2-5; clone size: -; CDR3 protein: CASSHSPSTSGEEETQYF; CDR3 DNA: TGTGCCAGCAGCCATAGCCCCTCCACTAGCGGGGAAGAAGAGACCCAGTACTTC